The T cell receptor beta chain described here comes from a study of T-cell memory formation after mild COVID-19. Study at large: Most TCR clusters belonged to a single donor.

Study-wide findings and caveats: A second wave expanding day 15 to 37 was CD4+-biased; contracting clones were balanced. Largely, contracting CD4+ clones fell within CM and EM, and contracting CD8+ clones within EMRA.

The CDR3 totals 16 residues. J was trimmed by 5 bases and V by 7 bases; bases with no gene match: 15. CDR1 and CDR2 (germline): KGHDR, SFDVKD. One entry per CDR3 protein results from TCRdb running MiXCR on the 5' RACE reads. Of approximately 350,000 distinct CDR3 sequences in the sample, about an eighth were seen once. With respect to this clonotype: As yet, its antigen is unknown.

This receptor was identified in a man aged 18 to 30 who had mild COVID-19 (a few samples of this study predate the infection). Cell type and time point are not known. Sequences were obtained from PBMCs or a T cell subset sorted from them (not recorded which). The V gene is TRBV24-1, the J gene TRBJ1-1; 7 nucleotides line up with TRBD1. In DNA, the CDR3 is TGTGCCACCAGGGAAGTCCCGGGACAGACCCCGACTGAAGCTTTCTTT. This translates into CATREVPGQTPTEAFF.